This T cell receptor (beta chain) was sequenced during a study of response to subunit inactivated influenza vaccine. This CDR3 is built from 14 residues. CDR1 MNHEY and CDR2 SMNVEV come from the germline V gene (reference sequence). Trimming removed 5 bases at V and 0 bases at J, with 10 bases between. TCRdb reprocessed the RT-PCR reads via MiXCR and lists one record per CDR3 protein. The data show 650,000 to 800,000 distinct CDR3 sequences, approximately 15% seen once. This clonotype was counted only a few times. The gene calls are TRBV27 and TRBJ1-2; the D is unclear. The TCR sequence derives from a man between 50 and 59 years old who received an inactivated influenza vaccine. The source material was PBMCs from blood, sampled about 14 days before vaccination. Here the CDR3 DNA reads TGTGCCAGCAGTGCCCGTGGGGCTAACTATGGCTACACCTTC. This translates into CASSARGANYGYTF.